Listed below are T cell receptor beta chains from one sample, sequenced in a study of cytomegalovirus exposure and HLA in healthy donors. Clones were read by immunoSEQ multiplex PCR, and TCRdb kept only the in-frame ones, dropping some. The sample contains about 160,000 clones, 75% to 85% of which appear only once. Sequenced material: PBMCs. All receptors derive from a man over 45 in good health and CMV-seropositive. Both conserved end residues are part of each CDR3. The D gene is left open where the match is weak. A row's size may be missing; if present it is once, few, many or a size class.

clone_size: -
j_call: TRBJ2-3
d_call: TRBD2
v_call: TRBV2
cdr3_nt: TGTGCTAGCAGTTTCATAGCGGGAGGGTCAGATACGCAGTATTTT
cdr3_aa: CASSFIAGGSDTQYF

clone_size: few
j_call: TRBJ2-3
d_call: TRBD2
v_call: TRBV5-1
cdr3_nt: TGCGCCAGCAGCTCTCAGGGTGCGGGAGCTAGCACAGATACGCAGTATTTT
cdr3_aa: CASSSQGAGASTDTQYF

clone_size: -
j_call: TRBJ1-1
d_call: -
v_call: TRBV5-1
cdr3_nt: TGCGCCAGCAGCTTGGGGGAGGTCCGTGATGAAGCTTTCTTT
cdr3_aa: CASSLGEVRDEAFF

clone_size: once
j_call: TRBJ1-5
d_call: -
v_call: TRBV28
cdr3_nt: TGTGCCAGCAGCCCCCCCTTTGTTCAGCCCCAGCATTTT
cdr3_aa: CASSPPFVQPQHF

clone_size: -
j_call: TRBJ1-4
d_call: -
v_call: TRBV9
cdr3_nt: TGTGCCAGCAGCGTGTACGGGGGGGCGAATGAAAAACTGTTTTTT
cdr3_aa: CASSVYGGANEKLFF

clone_size: -
j_call: TRBJ1-2
d_call: -
v_call: TRBV6-5
cdr3_nt: TGTGCCGCTCGAGGGGGGGCATACGGTGGCTACACCTTC
cdr3_aa: CAARGGAYGGYTF

clone_size: -
j_call: TRBJ2-2
d_call: -
v_call: TRBV29-1
cdr3_nt: TGCAGCGCTAAAGGGGGCGGGGAGCTGTTTTTT
cdr3_aa: CSAKGGGELFF

clone_size: few
j_call: TRBJ2-3
d_call: -
v_call: TRBV14
cdr3_nt: TGTGCCAGCAGCCAAGATTGGGCATCAGATACGCAGTATTTT
cdr3_aa: CASSQDWASDTQYF

clone_size: -
j_call: TRBJ1-6
d_call: -
v_call: TRBV11-3
cdr3_nt: TGTGCCAGCAGCTTAGAGGGCCATTCACCCCTCCACTTT
cdr3_aa: CASSLEGHSPLHF

clone_size: once
j_call: TRBJ1-1
d_call: -
v_call: TRBV7-2
cdr3_nt: TGTGCCAGCAGCTTCGGGAGCTGGGGGACTGAAGCTTTCTTT
cdr3_aa: CASSFGSWGTEAFF

clone_size: -
j_call: TRBJ1-6
d_call: -
v_call: TRBV10-3
cdr3_nt: TGTGCCATCAGTGAGGCCGGGGGTGTCTATAATTCACCCCTCCACTTT
cdr3_aa: CAISEAGGVYNSPLHF